The 21 T cell receptor beta chains given below trace back to one sample, sequenced in a study of shared T cell receptors in the human thymus. Method: immunoSEQ multiplex PCR; TCRdb's copy keeps in-frame clones and lacks some. In the table there are more than 550,000 clones, 80% to 90% of which are singletons. The sample was also reused in another study, on human thymus T cells.

The sequenced sample was thymocytes. The receptor source for this set is a girl in the first two years of life with a congenital heart defect.

The DNA for the CDR3 is TGCGCCAGCAGCTTTGGGGGGATCCATCAGCCCCAGCATTTT. Amino acids: CASSFGGIHQPQHF. The chain combines TRBV5-1 with TRBJ1-5; possible D gene TRBD1, 5 bases. Germline V CDR1 and CDR2: SGHRS, YFSETQ. Trimming cost V 2 bases and J 5 bases, with 11 bases left between them. CDR3 length: 14 residues.

The rearrangement links TRBV5-6 to TRBJ1-1; D unresolved. Trimming removed 0 bases at V and 1 base at J, with 10 bases between. Germline V gives CDR1 SGHDT, CDR2 YYEEEE. The CDR3 spans 15 residues. This chain's CDR3 is CASSLVRHQNTEAFF. DNA of the CDR3: TGTGCCAGCAGCTTGGTGAGACACCAGAACACTGAAGCTTTCTTT.

The chain joins TRBV7-2 to TRBJ2-1, with TRBD1 as a possible D gene (5 bases). Deletions cut 0 bases from V and 12 bases from J, with 21 bases between. The germline CDR1 and CDR2 sequences are SGHTA and FQGNSA. The CDR3 extends over 16 amino acids. CDR3: CASSLAEGAPGSGQFF. In DNA, the CDR3 is TGTGCCAGCAGCTTAGCGGAAGGGGCCCCCGGATCGGGGCAGTTCTTC.

The V call is TRBV6-5, the J call TRBJ2-1; the D gene is possibly TRBD1 (5 bases). The V and J ends lost 7 bases and 4 bases respectively, with 17 bases between them. The CDR3 totals 15 residues. Germline V gene data show CDR1 as MNHEY and CDR2 as SVGAGI. As DNA, the CDR3 is TGTGCCAGCACTCCCGAGGCCCAGGGTTACAATGAGCAGTTCTTC. Translated: CASTPEAQGYNEQFF.

This clone has just a few counts. V gene TRBV28 combines with J gene TRBJ2-7; 10 bases map to TRBD1. Germline trimming cut 3 bases from V and 3 bases from J; bases unmatched to any gene: 11. The CDR3 runs 17 residues. Germline CDR1 and CDR2: MDHEN and SYDVKM. Written as DNA, the CDR3 is TGTGCCAGCAGTTTCAGGGGAGGGACAGGGGTTTTCTACGAGCAGTACTTC. Translation: CASSFRGGTGVFYEQYF.

This rearrangement joins TRBV5-1 to TRBJ2-5; 7 positions agree with TRBD2. Germline V gene lookup returns CDR1 SGHRS and CDR2 YFSETQ. The CDR3 extends over 14 amino acids. V shed 4 bases and J 2 bases; nucleotides not matched to a gene: 5. CDR3 loop: CASSRRDYQETQYF. For the CDR3, the DNA is TGCGCCAGCAGCCGTCGGGACTATCAAGAGACCCAGTACTTC.

V usage is TRBV6-6 and J usage is TRBJ1-1; possibly TRBD1 for D (6 bases). The V and J ends lost 4 bases and 1 base respectively, with 16 bases between them. This CDR3 has 16 residues. In germline, CDR1 is MNHNY, CDR2 SVGAGI (reference sequence). CDR3 sequence: CASSSRQAPTNTEAFF. CDR3 sequence (DNA): TGTGCCAGCAGTTCAAGACAGGCCCCAACGAACACTGAAGCTTTCTTT.

J is TRBJ1-2 and V is TRBV21-1; the table's D call, TRBD1, has no DNA check behind it. TRBV21-1 is tagged as a pseudogene. The CDR3 sequence is 13 residues long. The CDR3 spells CASSGSTNLGYTF. The DNA for the CDR3 is TGTGCCAGCAGTGGCTCCACAAATTTAGGCTACACCTTC.

The rearrangement joins TRBV6-1 to TRBJ2-6, with D maybe TRBD1 (5 bases). The germline V gene encodes CDR1 MNHNS and CDR2 SASEGT. V shed 0 bases and J shed 0 bases, with 15 bases lying between them. The CDR3 loop spans 19 amino acids. The CDR3, as DNA: TGTGCCAGCAGTGAAGCGGTCAGGGTAGTACCCTCTGGGGCCAACGTCCTGACTTTC. It encodes CASSEAVRVVPSGANVLTF.

J is TRBJ1-6 and V is TRBV19; 7 bases line up with TRBD1. CDR3 size: 14 residues. Germline V gene data show CDR1 as LNHDA and CDR2 as SQIVND (reference sequence). The V gene end was trimmed by 4 bases and the J gene end by 10 bases; junction bases not matched to a gene: 7. The CDR3 sequence is CASSNDRARSPLHF. Here the CDR3 DNA reads TGTGCCAGTAGTAATGACAGGGCAAGGTCACCCCTCCACTTT. Full variable domain (rest looked up from reference TRBV19 and TRBJ1-6): DGGITQSPKYLFRKEGQNVTLSCEQNLNHDAMYWYRQDPGQGLRLIYYSQIVNDFQKGDIAEGYSVSREKKESFPLTVTSAQKNPTAFYLCASSNDRARSPLHFGNGTRLTVT.

The chain combines TRBV10-3 with TRBJ2-7; D not certain. V lost 4 bases and J 2 bases, leaving 18 bases between the germline ends. Germline V gene data show CDR1 as ENHRY and CDR2 as SYGVKD. There are 16 residues in the CDR3. In nucleotides, the CDR3 is TGTGCCATCAGTGGGCGCAGACCGAAAGCGCCCTACGAGCAGTACTTC. Its translation: CAISGRRPKAPYEQYF.

The rearrangement joins TRBV7-3 to TRBJ2-7; 7 bases map to TRBD1. V shed 7 bases and J 3 bases; nucleotides not matched to a gene: 6. Germline CDR1 is SGHTA and CDR2 is FQGTGA. CDR3 size: 13 residues. The CDR3 region is CASTQNRGYEQYF. The CDR3 DNA sequence: TGTGCCAGCACCCAGAACAGGGGCTACGAGCAGTACTTC.

On this clone itself: The sample contains more than one DNA sequence encoding this CDR3. This sequence joins TRBV19 and TRBJ1-2; D might be TRBD1 (6 bases). Trimming removed 0 bases from V and 2 bases from J, with 10 bases in between. The CDR3 is 15 amino acids. CDR1 is LNHDA and CDR2 is SQIVND in the germline V gene (reference sequence). The CDR3 region has the DNA TGTGCCAGTAGTATAGAAGGCCAGGGGAACTATGGCTACACCTTC. The encoded protein is CASSIEGQGNYGYTF.

This chain connects TRBV9 to TRBJ1-6; 9 bases are shared with TRBD1. Germline values: CDR1 SGDLS, CDR2 YYNGEE. The CDR3 sequence is 14 residues long. V was clipped by 8 bases and J by 7 bases; unmatched bases: 7. In nucleotides, the CDR3 is TGTGCCAGTGGTCGACAGGGGGAAAATTCACCCCTCCACTTT. Translated: CASGRQGENSPLHF.

This clone was recorded only once. V gene TRBV18 combines with J gene TRBJ2-3, with D possibly being TRBD1 (5 bases). V was trimmed by 0 bases and J by 0 bases, leaving 19 bases between them. This CDR3 has 19 amino acids. Germline V gives CDR1 KGHSH, CDR2 LQKENI. The DNA for the CDR3 is TGTGCCAGCTCACCACCAATATGTGAAGGGGCTAAGAGCACAGATACGCAGTATTTT. It yields the protein CASSPPICEGAKSTDTQYF.

This clone was counted a single time. The rearrangement joins TRBV6-1 to TRBJ2-3, with D possibly TRBD1 on 6 matching bases. Germline lookup yields CDR1 MNHNS and CDR2 SASEGT. The V end lost 7 bases, the J end lost 0 bases, and 14 bases lay between the germline ends. This CDR3 comprises 15 residues. This CDR3 is CASTPLTGSTDTQYF. CDR3 in DNA: TGTGCCAGCACCCCGCTGACAGGAAGCACAGATACGCAGTATTTT.

This clone was seen once. The chain carries TRBV6-5 and TRBJ1-1; weak D call: TRBD1 (5 bases). V was pared by 7 bases and J by 4 bases, with 10 bases between. Germline V lookup: CDR1 MNHEY, CDR2 SVGAGI. The CDR3 length is 12 residues. The CDR3 sequence: CASTGCCTEAFF. CDR3 nucleotides: TGTGCCAGCACAGGGTGTTGCACTGAAGCTTTCTTT.

CDR3 sequence: CASSRRTDPSTDTQYF. DNA for the CDR3: TGTGCCAGCAGCCGACGGACAGACCCTAGCACAGATACGCAGTATTTT. The J gene is TRBJ2-3, the V gene TRBV11-2, with D tentatively TRBD1 (6 bases). V lost 5 bases to trimming and J lost 0 bases, with 15 bases between them. CDR1 and CDR2 (germline): SGHAT, FQNNGV. This CDR3 is built from 16 residues. Filled out from reference TRBV11-2 and TRBJ2-3, the complete variable domain reads EAGVAQSPRYKIIEKRQSVAFWCNPISGHATLYWYQQILGQGPKLLIQFQNNGVVDDSQLPKDRFSAERLKGVDSTLKIQPAKLEDSAVYLCASSRRTDPSTDTQYFGPGTRLTVL.

The chain joins TRBV7-2 to TRBJ2-5, with TRBD2 matching over 14 bases. The J call is uncertain, as TRBJ2-7 better fits the DNA end. The CDR3 length is 16 residues. Germline CDR1 SGHTA, CDR2 FQGNSA. CDR3 coding DNA: TGTGCCAGCAGTCCATCGACTAGCGGGGGGGCCTACGAGCAGTACTTC. Amino acid sequence: CASSPSTSGGAYEQYF.

The J gene is TRBJ2-3, the V gene TRBV6-1; possibly TRBD1 for D (5 bases). Trimming took 1 base from V and 2 from J, leaving 13 bases between them. This CDR3 spans 16 amino acids. CDR1 is MNHNS, CDR2 SASEGT, per germline. The DNA for the CDR3 is TGTGCCAGCAGTGAAGGACAGTCCGCTCCCACAGATACGCAGTATTTT. Translation: CASSEGQSAPTDTQYF.

This clone has more than one count but fewer than ten. This CDR3 is CASSPGTGRGERTEAFF. DNA for the CDR3: TGTGCCAGCAGCCCCGGGACAGGGAGAGGGGAAAGGACTGAAGCTTTCTTT. The chain couples TRBV11-2 to TRBJ1-1; 9 nucleotides match TRBD1. Trimming removed 5 bases from V and 5 bases from J; junction bases left unmatched: 15. CDR1 and CDR2 from the germline V gene are SGHAT and FQNNGV. The CDR3 has 17 amino acids.